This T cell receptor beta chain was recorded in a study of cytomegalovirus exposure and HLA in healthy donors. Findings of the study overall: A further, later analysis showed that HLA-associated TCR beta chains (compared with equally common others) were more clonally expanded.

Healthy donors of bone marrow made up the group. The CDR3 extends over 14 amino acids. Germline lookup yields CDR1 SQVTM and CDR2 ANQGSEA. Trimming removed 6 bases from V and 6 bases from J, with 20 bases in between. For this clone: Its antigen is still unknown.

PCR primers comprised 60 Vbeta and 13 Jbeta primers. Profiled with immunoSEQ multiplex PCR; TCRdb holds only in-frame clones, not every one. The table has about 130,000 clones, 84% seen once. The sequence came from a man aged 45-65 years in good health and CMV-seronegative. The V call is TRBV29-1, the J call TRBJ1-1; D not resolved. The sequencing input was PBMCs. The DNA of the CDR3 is TGCAGCGTCGCGGGTGGAGGGAGAGGTCCTGAAGCTTTCTTT. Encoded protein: CSVAGGGRGPEAFF.